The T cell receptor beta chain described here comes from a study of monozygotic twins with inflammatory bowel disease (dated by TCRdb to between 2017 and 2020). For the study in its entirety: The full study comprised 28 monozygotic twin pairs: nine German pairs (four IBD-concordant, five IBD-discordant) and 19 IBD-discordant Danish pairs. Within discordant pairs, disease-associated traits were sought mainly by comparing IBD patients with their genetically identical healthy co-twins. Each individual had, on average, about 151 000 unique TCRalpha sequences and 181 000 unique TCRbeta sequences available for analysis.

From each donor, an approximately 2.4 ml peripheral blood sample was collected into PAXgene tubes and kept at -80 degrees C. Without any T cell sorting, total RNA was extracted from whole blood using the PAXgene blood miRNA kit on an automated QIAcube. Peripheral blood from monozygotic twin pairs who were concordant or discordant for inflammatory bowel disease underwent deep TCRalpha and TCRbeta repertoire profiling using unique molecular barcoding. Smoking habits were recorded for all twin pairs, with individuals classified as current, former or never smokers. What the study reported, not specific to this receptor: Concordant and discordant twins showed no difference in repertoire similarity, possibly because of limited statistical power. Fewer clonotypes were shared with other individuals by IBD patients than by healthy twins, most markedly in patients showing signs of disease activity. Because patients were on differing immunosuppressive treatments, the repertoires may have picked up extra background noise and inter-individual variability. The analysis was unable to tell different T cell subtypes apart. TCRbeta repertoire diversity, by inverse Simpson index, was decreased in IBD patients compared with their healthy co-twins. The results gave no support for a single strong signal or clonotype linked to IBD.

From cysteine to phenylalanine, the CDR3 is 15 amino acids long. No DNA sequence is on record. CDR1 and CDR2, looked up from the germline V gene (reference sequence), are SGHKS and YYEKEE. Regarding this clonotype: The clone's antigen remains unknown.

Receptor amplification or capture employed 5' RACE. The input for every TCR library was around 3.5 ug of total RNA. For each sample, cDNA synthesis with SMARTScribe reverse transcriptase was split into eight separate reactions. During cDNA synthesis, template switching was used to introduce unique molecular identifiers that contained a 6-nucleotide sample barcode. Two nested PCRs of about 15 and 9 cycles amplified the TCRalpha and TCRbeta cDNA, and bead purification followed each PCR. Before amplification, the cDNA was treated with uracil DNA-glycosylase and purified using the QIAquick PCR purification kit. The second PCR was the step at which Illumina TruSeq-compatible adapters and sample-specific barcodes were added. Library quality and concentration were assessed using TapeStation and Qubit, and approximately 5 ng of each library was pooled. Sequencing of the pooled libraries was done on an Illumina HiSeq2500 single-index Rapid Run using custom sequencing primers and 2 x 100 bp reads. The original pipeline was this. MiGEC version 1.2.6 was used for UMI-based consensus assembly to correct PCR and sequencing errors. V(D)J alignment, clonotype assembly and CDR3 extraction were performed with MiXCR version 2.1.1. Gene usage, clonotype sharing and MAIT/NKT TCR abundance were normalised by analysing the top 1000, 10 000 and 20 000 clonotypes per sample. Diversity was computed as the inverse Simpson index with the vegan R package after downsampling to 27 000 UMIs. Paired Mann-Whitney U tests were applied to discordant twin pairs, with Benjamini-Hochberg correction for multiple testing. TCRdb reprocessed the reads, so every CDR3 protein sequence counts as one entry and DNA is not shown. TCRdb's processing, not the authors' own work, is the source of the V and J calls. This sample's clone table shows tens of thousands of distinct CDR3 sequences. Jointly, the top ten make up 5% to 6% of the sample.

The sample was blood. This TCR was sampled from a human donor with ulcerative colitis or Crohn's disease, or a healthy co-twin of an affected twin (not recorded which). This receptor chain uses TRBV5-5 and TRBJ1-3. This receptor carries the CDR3 CASSFDQGAGNTIYF.